A selection of T cell receptor beta chains follows, all from one sample in a study of radiation and T cells in renal cell carcinoma. Assay: immunoSEQ multiplex PCR; the TCRdb copy retains only in-frame clones and omits some. The table records some 50,000 clones, 65% to 90% of them present only once. The sequencing here drew on blood, taken from a patient whose treatment included radiotherapy and nephrectomy. Source of these receptors: a woman in her sixties or seventies with renal cell carcinoma. The CDR3 runs from the conserved cysteine through the conserved F or W. Fields, in order: V gene, J gene, clone size, D gene, CDR3 DNA, CDR3 protein. D genes are given only for firm matches. Clone sizes are given selectively: once, few, many, or a class where the clone is expanded.

TRBV7-6	TRBJ2-3	-	TRBD2	TGTGCCAGCAGCTTAGCCTGGACTAGCGGAGATACGCAGTATTTT	CASSLAWTSGDTQYF
TRBV11-3	TRBJ2-2	-	TRBD1	TGTGCCAGCAGCTTACCCTACAGGGGGAACACCGGGGAGCTGTTTTTT	CASSLPYRGNTGELFF
TRBV15	TRBJ2-5	-	-	TGTGCCACCAGCAGAGATAAGCAGTATGTGGAGACCCAGTACTTC	CATSRDKQYVETQYF
TRBV7-8	TRBJ1-3	-	-	TGTGCCAGCAGCTTCGGGGGAGGTGGAAACACCATATATTTT	CASSFGGGGNTIYF
TRBV5-1	TRBJ1-3	few	-	TGCGCCAGCAGCTTGGGACCCGAGGCAGGAGGCGCCATATATTTT	CASSLGPEAGGAIYF
TRBV29-1	TRBJ2-3	-	-	TGCAGCGTTGGGGGGACGGACGTAACAGATACGCAGTATTTT	CSVGGTDVTDTQYF
TRBV27	TRBJ1-4	-	TRBD1	TGTGCCAGCAGTTCGACAGGGGTAGGAGAAAAACTGTTTTTT	CASSSTGVGEKLFF
TRBV27	TRBJ1-4	-	-	TGTGCCAGCAGTTTATCTGCGGGCGCATTGATCGGGGATGCAGAAGAAGAAAAACTGTTTTTT	CASSLSAGALIGDAEEEKLFF
TRBV29-1	TRBJ1-1	-	-	TGCAGCGCCGCGGCGGGCCTCACGAACACTGAAGCTTTCTTT	CSAAAGLTNTEAFF
TRBV5-1	TRBJ2-1	-	TRBD2	TGCGCCAGCAGTTCGCTAGCGGGGGGGCGGAATGAGCAGTTCTTC	CASSSLAGGRNEQFF
TRBV5-4	TRBJ2-1	-	-	TGTGCCAGCAGCTCGGACAGCTTTGAGCAGTTCTTC	CASSSDSFEQFF
TRBV20-1	TRBJ2-7	-	-	TGCAGTGCTAGTACAGGGACCGAGCAGTACTTC	CSASTGTEQYF
TRBV7-7	TRBJ2-5	once	-	TGTGCCAGCAGCTTCTCCCCGGGGGCAGGGGAGACCCAGTACTTC	CASSFSPGAGETQYF
TRBV30	TRBJ1-2	-	-	TGTGCCTCAGCTTACTATGGCTACACCTTC	CASAYYGYTF
TRBV6-1	TRBJ1-1	-	TRBD1	TGTGCCAGCAGTGAAGCCGGGACAGTCCCTAACACTGAAGCTTTCTTT	CASSEAGTVPNTEAFF
TRBV27	TRBJ2-7	-	-	TGTGCCAGCAGTTTATCAGGGACGGCCTACGAGCAGTACTTC	CASSLSGTAYEQYF
TRBV5-6	TRBJ2-7	-	-	TGTGCCAGCAGCCGAACAGGGATTGGAGAGCAGTACTTC	CASSRTGIGEQYF
TRBV6-5	TRBJ1-2	-	-	TGTGCCAGCAGTTACACACAGGGTAACTATGGCTACACCTTC	CASSYTQGNYGYTF
TRBV10-2	TRBJ2-7	-	TRBD2	TGCGCCAGCAGTGATGGGACAGCTATTCTAGCGGGAGATGTCAAGTACGAGCAGTACTTC	CASSDGTAILAGDVKYEQYF
TRBV27	TRBJ2-5	-	-	TGTGCCAGCAGTTTGAATCAAGAGACCCAGTACTTC	CASSLNQETQYF
TRBV19	TRBJ2-3	-	TRBD2	TGTGCCAGTAGTATCCTAGCGGGAGGGTCTAGCACAGATACGCAGTATTTT	CASSILAGGSSTDTQYF
TRBV19	TRBJ2-7	-	TRBD2	TGTGCCAGTAGGGGACTAGCGGGGGTCCACGAGCAGTACTTC	CASRGLAGVHEQYF
TRBV4-3	TRBJ2-7	-	-	TGCGCCAGCAGCCAAGCTCTGGACAGTACCTACGAGCAGTACTTC	CASSQALDSTYEQYF
TRBV7-2	TRBJ2-5	-	-	TGTGCCAGCAGCCACGGTGTGGGGCGAGGGGAGACCCAGTACTTC	CASSHGVGRGETQYF
TRBV10-3	TRBJ1-2	-	TRBD1	TGTGCCATCAAGTCGGCGTCAGAGGGGGCCTACTATGGCTACACCTTC	CAIKSASEGAYYGYTF
TRBV7-9	TRBJ2-7	-	-	TGTGCCAGCAGCTTAGGCCAATCCTCCTACGAGCAGTACTTC	CASSLGQSSYEQYF
TRBV7-9	TRBJ1-1	once	-	TGTGCCAGCAGCTGGGGGACAGAAGCTTTCTTT	CASSWGTEAFF
TRBV4-2	TRBJ1-1	-	-	TGTGCCAGCAGCTCAACTCGCGCAGTTGAAGCTTTCTTT	CASSSTRAVEAFF
TRBV30	TRBJ1-1	-	-	TGTGCCTGGGGACAGACTGAAGCTTTCTTT	CAWGQTEAFF
TRBV4-1	TRBJ2-1	-	-	TGCGCCAGCAGCCCGATTTTCGGGGGCGTTCAGTTCTTC	CASSPIFGGVQFF
TRBV4-2	TRBJ1-2	-	-	TGTGCCAGCAGCCTCCCCCGGAACTATGGCTACACCTTC	CASSLPRNYGYTF
TRBV5-1	TRBJ2-7	-	-	TGCGCCAGCAGCTTGGAGGGGAATCTGCCCTACGAGCAGTACTTC	CASSLEGNLPYEQYF
TRBV29-1	TRBJ1-5	-	-	TGCAGCGTTGAAGTGCAGTCGGGTCAGCCCCAGCATTTT	CSVEVQSGQPQHF
TRBV13	TRBJ1-1	-	TRBD1	TGTGCCAGCAGCGGGACAGAGAACACTGAAGCTTTCTTT	CASSGTENTEAFF